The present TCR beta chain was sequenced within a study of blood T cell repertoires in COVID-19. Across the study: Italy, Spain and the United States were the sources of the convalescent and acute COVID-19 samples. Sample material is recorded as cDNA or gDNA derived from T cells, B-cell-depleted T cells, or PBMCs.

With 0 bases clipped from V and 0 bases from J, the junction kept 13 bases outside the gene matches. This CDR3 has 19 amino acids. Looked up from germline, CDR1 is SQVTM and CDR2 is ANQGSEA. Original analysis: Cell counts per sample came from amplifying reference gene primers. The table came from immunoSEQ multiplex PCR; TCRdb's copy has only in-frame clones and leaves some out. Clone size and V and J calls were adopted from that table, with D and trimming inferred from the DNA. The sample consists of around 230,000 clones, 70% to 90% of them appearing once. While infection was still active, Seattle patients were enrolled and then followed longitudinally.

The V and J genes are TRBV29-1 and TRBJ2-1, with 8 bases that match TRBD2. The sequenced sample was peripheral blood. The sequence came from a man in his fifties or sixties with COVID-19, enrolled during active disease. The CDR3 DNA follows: TGCAGCGTTGAAGATCGGCGGCGGGGGGAAACCAGCTCCTACAATGAGCAGTTCTTC. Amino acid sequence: CSVEDRRRGETSSYNEQFF.